This TCR beta chain was observed in a study of regulatory T cells in long-lasting Graves disease. Described time point: newly diagnosed GD, antithyroid drugs for less than 3 months. PBMC RNA served as the TCR library source. The V and J ends lost 1 base and 5 bases, in that order; junction bases with no gene match: 4. Germline V gene lookup returns CDR1 DFQATT and CDR2 SNEGSKA (reference sequence). The CDR3 sequence is 15 residues long. The authors built TCR beta libraries using iRepertoire HTBI primers and Arm-PCR of CDR3 regions. TCRdb processed the multiplex PCR reads anew with MiXCR; each CDR3 protein has one entry. In the table there are 400,000 to 500,000 distinct CDR3 sequences, around 17% of which are singletons. This sample was also put to use in a study of T cells in Graves' hyperthyroidism and ophthalmopathy. That work states: Orbital computed tomography, thyroid ultrasound, serum thyroxine and TRAb, and clinical symptoms together informed the diagnoses.

The V gene is TRBV20-1, the J gene TRBJ2-7; TRBD2 matches 14 bases. Here the sequenced sample was peripheral blood mononuclear cells (PBMCs), taken at new diagnosis, from a patient treated with antithyroid drugs. This receptor was obtained from a woman aged 18-35 years with Graves disease. The CDR3 sequence is CSARAGLAGVDEQYF. CDR3 nucleotides: TGCAGTGCTAGAGCGGGACTAGCGGGAGTCGACGAGCAGTACTTC.